Here is one T cell receptor (beta chain) with its context. Its antigen is unknown. Assay: immunoSEQ multiplex PCR; the TCRdb copy retains only in-frame clones and omits some. The sample contains about 58,000 clones, around 90% of which appear only once. The CDR3 covers 14 residues. Germline V gene data show CDR1 as SGHTA and CDR2 as FQGTGA. The ends were cut back, 2 bases at V and 3 bases at J, with 11 bases in the middle. These data are taken from a study of PD-1 blockade in classical Hodgkin lymphoma. General study findings and limits: Newly diagnosed patients had baseline TCR diversity that was reportedly lower than that of healthy donors. Undefined causes, possibly disease activity or prior therapy, underlie the repertoire differences. By C4D1, CD4+ diversity increased significantly, especially in complete responders.

The patients all showed relapse after autologous stem cell transplantation, while their brentuximab vedotin exposure varied. The chain has TRBV7-3 and TRBJ2-7; a weak D match, TRBD1 (5 bases). This clonotype was obtained from a human donor with classical Hodgkin lymphoma. Here the sequenced sample was peripheral blood mononuclear cells (PBMCs), taken before the second cycle of nivolumab. This CDR3 is CASSLGIGDYEQYF. The DNA of the CDR3 is TGTGCCAGCAGCTTAGGCATAGGGGACTACGAGCAGTACTTC.